This TCR beta chain is from a study of human CD8 memory T cell subsets (TCRdb year 2020). A note on the overall study: The clonal relationships among stem-like (TSTEM), progenitor exhausted-like (TPEX) and effector memory CD8+ T cell subsets were assessed by comparing the TCRbeta repertoires of these subsets. Six donors each provided TSTEM, TPEX and effector memory subsets, and TCRbeta repertoires were obtained from all six. Results the study describes overall, beyond this receptor: Although both stem-like subsets shared clonotypes with effector memory cells, the overlap between TSTEM and TPEX repertoires was minimal, suggesting distinct antigen spectra for the TSTEM and TPEX subsets. Similarly high normalized Shannon-Wiener diversity was shown by TSTEM and TPEX subsets, whereas comparatively lower diversity was seen in effector memory subsets. Based on Chao1 estimates, TSTEM subsets appeared to have greater repertoire diversity than TPEX subsets, which could potentially reflect a broader range of specificities. Sequencing was limited to TCRbeta chains, and the repertoire comparisons were based on a handful of donors analyzed with paired t-tests and Bonferroni correction.

As regards this clonotype: Its antigen is unknown.

From a lookup of the germline V gene, CDR1 and CDR2 are LGHNA and YSLEER. From the cysteine up to the phenylalanine, the CDR3 has a length of 15 residues. No DNA is listed. Peripheral blood mononuclear cells were isolated from healthy donor buffy coats by density gradient separation. In the study, total CD8+ T cells were enriched by negative magnetic separation with EasySep or MojoSort CD8+ T cell isolation kits. For each subset, total RNA was extracted using an RNeasy Mini Kit from duplicate vials of over 120,000 sorted CD8+ T cells. PBMCs were used either fresh or after cryopreservation in fetal bovine serum containing around 10% DMSO. Fluorescence-activated cell sorting on a FACSAria III was used to sort the CD8+ T cell subsets to purity. A Human TCR Profiling Kit was used to prepare UMI-labeled 5' RACE TCRbeta libraries. The same number of PCR cycles was used to prepare all TCRbeta libraries in parallel. The original methods were these. Each TCRbeta library contained between roughly 2,700 and 20,000 functional CDR3beta clonotypes. MIGEC 1.2.9 handled UMI extraction and consensus assembly, with a minimum of three reads required per UMI. MiXCR 3.0.3 was used to extract the in-frame CDR3beta repertoires. Each sample was downsampled to 42,000 randomly selected UMIs before diversity metrics were computed in VDJtools 1.2.1. For each sample pair, the repertoire overlap metrics D, R and F2 were calculated in VDJtools using the top 3,000 clones. TCRdb reprocessed the reads and lists each CDR3 protein sequence as a single entry, with no DNA. TCRdb's processing, not the study's, gives the V and J calls here. The table for this sample shows 6,500 to 7,500 distinct CDR3 sequences. The ten largest clones add up to 20% to 25% of the sample.

The receptor was derived from a human donor in good health. Sequencing was performed on CD8+ T cells from PBMCs. The rearranged chain carries TRBV4-3 and TRBJ2-2; the D call of TRBD2 rests on TCRdb alone, since no DNA is present to check it. The CDR3 reads CASSQDETRRGELFF.